This T cell receptor (beta chain) is from a study of T cell responses to AZD1222 COVID-19 vaccine. Profiling relied on immunoSEQ multiplex PCR, and the TCRdb table lists in-frame clones only, not all of them. The sample contains around 120,000 clones, approximately 90% of which appear only once. Overall study findings and caveats: Repertoire sampling was restricted to post-peak T cell response timepoints. Spike-spanning, vaccine-associated CD4 TCRs were dominant at 160-218 and 743-854. Females outnumbered males among donors, who were mostly white British; clonal diversity was possibly underestimated.

Germline V CDR1 and CDR2: WNHNN, SYGVQD (reference sequence). The CDR3 spans 17 residues. With 3 bases removed from V and 2 bases from J, the gap between germline ends came to 18 bases. Concerning this clone: What it binds is unknown.

The source of this sequence is an adult in good health. This sample comprised peripheral blood, obtained on day 0 of AZD1222 vaccination. The chain links TRBV10-1 to TRBJ2-3, with D maybe TRBD2 (6 bases). Written as DNA, the CDR3 is TGCGCCAGCAGTGATATAGCGGCTAGCAGGTTCACAGATACGCAGTATTTT. It specifies CASSDIAASRFTDTQYF.